Shown below are 15 T cell receptor beta chains from a single sample sequenced in a study of blood T cell repertoires in COVID-19. TCRdb keeps only in-frame clones here, not all; method: immunoSEQ multiplex PCR. In the table there are 140,000 to 150,000 clones, 85% to 90% of which are singletons. Sequencing was carried out using peripheral blood. Receptors were obtained from a woman aged 50 to 60 with active or convalescent COVID-19.

This clone was detected only a few times. CDR3 coding DNA: TGTGCCAGCAGTCGAACTAGCGGTGAGACCCAGTACTTC. It codes for CASSRTSGETQYF. The chain links TRBV6-6 to TRBJ2-5, with 8 bases matching TRBD2. Germline assignment: CDR1 MNHNY and CDR2 SVGAGI (reference sequence). V lost 5 bases to trimming and J lost 5 bases; unmatched junction nucleotides: 4. The CDR3 runs to 13 residues.

The chain joins TRBV4-2 to TRBJ2-1, with D tentatively TRBD2 (6 bases). The germline V and J ends were trimmed by 0 bases and 0 bases, with 12 bases remaining between them. Germline CDR1 and CDR2: LGHNA and YNFKEQ. The CDR3 spans 17 residues. The CDR3 region is CASSQERLESSYNEQFF. CDR3 nucleotide sequence: TGTGCCAGCAGCCAAGAGCGACTAGAGAGCTCCTACAATGAGCAGTTCTTC.

The gene calls are TRBV19 and TRBJ2-1; the match to TRBD2 covers 7 bases. This CDR3 spans 13 amino acids. Trimming took 6 bases from V and 5 from J; bases not matched to a gene: 4. Per germline, CDR1 LNHDA and CDR2 SQIVND (reference sequence). DNA for the CDR3: TGTGCCAGTAGGGTCCTAGCGGACAATGAGCAGTTCTTC. Translated, it gives CASRVLADNEQFF.

The chain links TRBV19 to TRBJ2-1; tentative D call: TRBD2 (5 bases). The germline CDR1 and CDR2 sequences are LNHDA and SQIVND (reference sequence). The V and J ends lost 8 bases and 8 bases respectively, with 16 bases between them. CDR3 size: 13 residues. In DNA form, the CDR3 reads TGTGCCAGTTCAGCGGACCCCTGGGATGAGCAGTTCTTC. This encodes CASSADPWDEQFF.

This chain joins TRBV4-2 and TRBJ2-7, with D uncertain. V was cut by 1 base and J by 1 base, with 8 bases left in between. This CDR3 comprises 14 residues. Germline values: CDR1 LGHNA, CDR2 YNFKEQ. The DNA for the CDR3 is TGTGCCAGCAGCCAAGTGGGCAGATCCTACGAGCAGTACTTC. Translation gives CASSQVGRSYEQYF.

This clone has only one observation. This rearrangement joins TRBV9 to TRBJ2-3; 9 nucleotides agree with TRBD2. Losses at the gene ends were 7 bases for V and 5 bases for J; bases not matched to a gene: 8. The CDR3 consists of 14 residues. Germline CDR1 is SGDLS and CDR2 is YYNGEE. The CDR3 DNA reads TGTGCCAGCGGCGACATTAGCGGGAGAGATACGCAGTATTTT. Protein product: CASGDISGRDTQYF.

The chain is built from TRBV24-1 and TRBJ2-5; 10 bases fit TRBD1. The CDR3 covers 16 residues. Germline CDR1 reads KGHDR; CDR2 reads SFDVKD. V lost 4 bases, J lost 7 bases, and 11 bases stayed unmatched. This CDR3 is CATSDMDRGGGGTQYF. The CDR3 bases are TGTGCCACCAGTGACATGGACAGGGGGGGCGGCGGGACCCAGTACTTC.

The chain is built from TRBV5-1 and TRBJ2-7; D is possibly TRBD2 (6 bases). CDR3 length: 16 amino acids. CDR1 SGHRS and CDR2 YFSETQ come from the germline V gene. Trimming shortened V by 3 bases and J by 2 bases, and 18 bases separated the two germline ends. The chain's CDR3 is CASSSPPGLETYEQYF. The CDR3 nucleotides read TGCGCCAGCAGCTCGCCCCCGGGACTGGAGACCTACGAGCAGTACTTC.

The chain recombines TRBV30 with TRBJ1-1, with TRBD1 as a possible D gene (6 bases). Trimming took 0 bases from V and 5 from J, leaving 10 bases between them. Germline CDR1 is GTSNPN and CDR2 is SVGIG (reference sequence). The CDR3 is made up of 13 amino acids. The CDR3 loop is CAWSVHQGTEAFF. The CDR3 DNA is TGTGCCTGGAGTGTACACCAGGGGACTGAAGCTTTCTTT.

The table lists this clone with a count of one. V usage is TRBV28 and J usage is TRBJ2-7; a possible D gene is TRBD1 (5 bases). Germline V CDR1 and CDR2: MDHEN, SYDVKM. CDR3 length: 12 residues. The germline V and J ends were trimmed by 3 bases and 6 bases, with 9 bases remaining between them. Written as DNA, the CDR3 is TGTGCCAGCAGTTTTCAGGGCTCCGAGCAGTACTTC. It encodes CASSFQGSEQYF.

This sequence joins TRBV11-2 and TRBJ2-1; D perhaps matches TRBD2 (6 bases). The CDR3 sequence is 18 residues long. Trimming left V 3 bases short and J 9 bases short, with 27 bases between. Germline V CDR1 and CDR2: SGHAT, FQNNGV. DNA of the CDR3: TGTGCCAGCAGCTTGCGCTCTTTAGCGGTCTGGCGTTCTGGTGAGCAGTTCTTC. This translates into CASSLRSLAVWRSGEQFF.

The chain has TRBV9 and TRBJ1-4; D may be TRBD1 (6 bases). Germline CDR1 SGDLS, CDR2 YYNGEE. Trimming stripped 2 bases from V and 6 bases from J, with 17 bases between. The CDR3 is made up of 16 amino acids. The CDR3 DNA is TGTGCCAGCAGCGTTCAACCCAGGGGAGGGGATGAAAAACTGTTTTTT. Amino acid sequence: CASSVQPRGGDEKLFF.

The rearrangement joins TRBV2 to TRBJ2-1, with D maybe TRBD2 (6 bases). The CDR3 extends over 13 amino acids. Trimming shortened V by 8 bases and J by 4 bases, and 12 bases separated the two germline ends. The germline CDR1 and CDR2 sequences are SNHLY and FYNNEI. CDR3 amino acids: CASGGTLYNEQFF. DNA of the CDR3: TGTGCCAGCGGGGGGACTTTATACAATGAGCAGTTCTTC.

The rearrangement links TRBV9 to TRBJ1-3, with D maybe TRBD1 (6 bases). CDR3 length: 15 amino acids. Germline V gene data show CDR1 as SGDLS and CDR2 as YYNGEE. V lost 4 bases and J lost 1, with 12 bases in between. CDR3: CASSSSGTSGNTIYF. In DNA, the CDR3 is TGTGCCAGCAGCTCATCCGGGACATCTGGAAACACCATATATTTT.

This rearrangement joins TRBV5-4 to TRBJ2-7; no reliable D call. V lost 3 bases, J lost 7 bases, and 14 bases lay in between. CDR3 size: 13 residues. Germline assignment: CDR1 SGHNT and CDR2 YYREEE (reference sequence). CDR3 nucleotides: TGTGCCAGCAGCTACGGTGGGCCCGTAGAGCAGTACTTC. Its protein product is CASSYGGPVEQYF. Full variable domain (remainder filled in from reference TRBV5-4 and TRBJ2-7): ETGVTQSPTHLIKTRGQQVTLRCSSQSGHNTVSWYQQALGQGPQFIFQYYREEENGRGNFPPRFSGLQFPNYSSELNVNALELDDSALYLCASSYGGPVEQYFGPGTRLTVT.